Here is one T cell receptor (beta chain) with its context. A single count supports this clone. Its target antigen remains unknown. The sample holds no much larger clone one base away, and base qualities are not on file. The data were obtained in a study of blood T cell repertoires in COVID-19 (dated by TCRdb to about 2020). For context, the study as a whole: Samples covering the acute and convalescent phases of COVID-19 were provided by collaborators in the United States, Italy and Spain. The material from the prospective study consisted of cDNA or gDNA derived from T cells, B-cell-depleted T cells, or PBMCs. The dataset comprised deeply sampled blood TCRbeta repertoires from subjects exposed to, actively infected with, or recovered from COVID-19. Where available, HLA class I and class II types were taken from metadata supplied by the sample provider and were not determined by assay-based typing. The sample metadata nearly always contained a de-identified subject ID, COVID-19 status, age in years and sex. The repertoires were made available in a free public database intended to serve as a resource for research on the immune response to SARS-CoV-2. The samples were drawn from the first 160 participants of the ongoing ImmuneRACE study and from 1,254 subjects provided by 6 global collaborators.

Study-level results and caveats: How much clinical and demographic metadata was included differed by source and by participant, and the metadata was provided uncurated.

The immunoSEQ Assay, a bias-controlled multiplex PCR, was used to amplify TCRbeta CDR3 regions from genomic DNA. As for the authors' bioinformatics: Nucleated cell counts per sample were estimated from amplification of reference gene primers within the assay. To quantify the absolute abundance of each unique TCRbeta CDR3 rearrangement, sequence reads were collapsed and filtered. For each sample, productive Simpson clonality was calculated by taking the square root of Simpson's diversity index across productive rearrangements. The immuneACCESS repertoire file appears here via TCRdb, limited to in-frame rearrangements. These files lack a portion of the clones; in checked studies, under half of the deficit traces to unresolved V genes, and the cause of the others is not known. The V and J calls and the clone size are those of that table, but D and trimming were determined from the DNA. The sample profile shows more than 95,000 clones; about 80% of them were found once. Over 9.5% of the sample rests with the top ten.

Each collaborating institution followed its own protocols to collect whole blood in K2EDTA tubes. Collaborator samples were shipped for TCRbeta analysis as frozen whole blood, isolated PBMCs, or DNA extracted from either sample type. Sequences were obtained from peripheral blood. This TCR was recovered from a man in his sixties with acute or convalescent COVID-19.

The DNA sequence is TGTGCCAGCAGTCACCCTCGAGGTACGCCGGGCAATCAGCCCCAGCATTTT. The encoded protein is CASSHPRGTPGNQPQHF. The sequence is built from TRBV6-6 and TRBJ1-5; too little of a D gene remains to name it. Trimming removed 5 bases from V and 2 bases from J, leaving 19 bases between the germline ends. Per the germline V gene (reference sequence), MNHNY is the CDR1 and SVGAGI is the CDR2. The CDR3 measures 17 amino acids from cysteine to phenylalanine. Kept here is only the CDR3 DNA, which spans 51 bases and is read in frame from base 1.